This T cell receptor beta chain was obtained from a study of blood T cell dynamics during melanoma immunotherapy. Assay used: immunoSEQ multiplex PCR; TCRdb lists only in-frame clones, some missing. Of more than 9,500 clones in the sample, around 89% were seen once. To note about this clone: The antigen is unknown.

Noted time point: week 3, after first cycle of checkpoint inhibitor. Sampling occurred pretreatment (T0) and at week 3 (W3), after cycle one of checkpoint blockade. Per germline, CDR1 MNHNY and CDR2 SVGAGI (reference sequence). V gave up 5 bases and J gave up 1 base; unmatched junction bases: 5. The CDR3 covers 15 residues. Study results and caveats: Disease-control patients' PBMC repertoires became either more clonal or more diverse at W3. The study could not tell melanoma-specific clones from general immune activation.

The sequence derives from a human donor with melanoma. The chain carries TRBV6-6 and TRBJ1-2; TRBD1 agrees at 9 bases. The source was blood, collected from a patient treated with checkpoint blockade. DNA of the CDR3: TGTGCCAGCAGTGGGGGGACAGGGTATAACTATGGCTACACCTTC. This encodes CASSGGTGYNYGYTF.